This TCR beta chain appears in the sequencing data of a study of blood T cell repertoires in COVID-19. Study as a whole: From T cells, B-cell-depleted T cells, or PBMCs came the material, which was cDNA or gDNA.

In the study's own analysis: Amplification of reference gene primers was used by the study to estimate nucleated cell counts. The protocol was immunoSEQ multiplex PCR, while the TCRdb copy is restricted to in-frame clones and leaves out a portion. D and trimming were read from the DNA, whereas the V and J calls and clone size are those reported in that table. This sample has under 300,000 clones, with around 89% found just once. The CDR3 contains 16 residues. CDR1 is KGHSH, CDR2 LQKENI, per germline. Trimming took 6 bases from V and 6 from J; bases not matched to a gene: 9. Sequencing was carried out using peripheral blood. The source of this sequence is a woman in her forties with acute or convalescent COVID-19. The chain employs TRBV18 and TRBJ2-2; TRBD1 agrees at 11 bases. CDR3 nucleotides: TGTGCCAGCTCCCCGAGGACAGGGGGCCCTCCCGGGGAGCTGTTTTTT. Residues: CASSPRTGGPPGELFF. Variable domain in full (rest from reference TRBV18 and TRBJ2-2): NAGVMQNPRHLVRRRGQEARLRCSPMKGHSHVYWYRQLPEEGLKFMVYLQKENIIDESGMPKERFSAEFPKEGPSILRIQQVVRGDSAAYFCASSPRTGGPPGELFFGEGSRLTVL.